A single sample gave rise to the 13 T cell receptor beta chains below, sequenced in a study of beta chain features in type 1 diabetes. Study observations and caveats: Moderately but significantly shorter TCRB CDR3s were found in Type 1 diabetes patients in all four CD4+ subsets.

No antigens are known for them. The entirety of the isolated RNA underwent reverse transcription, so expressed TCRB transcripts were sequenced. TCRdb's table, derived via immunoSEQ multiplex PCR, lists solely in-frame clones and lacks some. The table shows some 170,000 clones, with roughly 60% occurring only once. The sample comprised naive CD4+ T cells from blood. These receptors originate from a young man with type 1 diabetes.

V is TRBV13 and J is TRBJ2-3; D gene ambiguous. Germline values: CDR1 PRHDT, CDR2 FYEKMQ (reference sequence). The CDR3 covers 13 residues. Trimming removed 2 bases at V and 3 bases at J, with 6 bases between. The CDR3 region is CASSLPGTDTQYF. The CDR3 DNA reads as TGTGCCAGCAGCTTACCGGGTACAGATACGCAGTATTTT.

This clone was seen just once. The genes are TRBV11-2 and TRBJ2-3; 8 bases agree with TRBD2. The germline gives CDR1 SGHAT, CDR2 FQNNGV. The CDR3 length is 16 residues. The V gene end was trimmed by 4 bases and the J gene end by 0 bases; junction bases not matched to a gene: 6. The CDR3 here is CASSSGAGASTDTQYF. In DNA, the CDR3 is TGTGCCAGCAGCTCGGGAGCGGGGGCGAGCACAGATACGCAGTATTTT.

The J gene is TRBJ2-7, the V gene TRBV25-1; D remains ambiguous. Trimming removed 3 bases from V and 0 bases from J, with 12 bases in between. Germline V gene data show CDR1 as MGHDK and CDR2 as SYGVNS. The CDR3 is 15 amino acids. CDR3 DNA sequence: TGTGCCAGCAGTGAGGAACAGCCCAGCTCCTACGAGCAGTACTTC. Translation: CASSEEQPSSYEQYF.

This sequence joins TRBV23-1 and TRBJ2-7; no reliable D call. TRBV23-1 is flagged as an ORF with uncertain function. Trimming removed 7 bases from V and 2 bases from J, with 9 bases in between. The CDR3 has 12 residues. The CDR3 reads CASIDRPYEQYF. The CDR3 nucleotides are TGCGCCAGCATTGACCGGCCCTACGAGCAGTACTTC.

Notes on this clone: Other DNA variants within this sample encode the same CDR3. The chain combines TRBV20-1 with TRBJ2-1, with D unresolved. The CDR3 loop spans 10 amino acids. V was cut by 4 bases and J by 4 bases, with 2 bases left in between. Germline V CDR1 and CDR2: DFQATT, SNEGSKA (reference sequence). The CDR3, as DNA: TGCAGTGCTACATACAATGAGCAGTTCTTC. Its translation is CSATYNEQFF.

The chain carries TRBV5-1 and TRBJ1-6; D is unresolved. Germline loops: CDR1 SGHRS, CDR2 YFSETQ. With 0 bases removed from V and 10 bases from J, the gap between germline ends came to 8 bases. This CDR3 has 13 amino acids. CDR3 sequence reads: CASSLETISPLHF. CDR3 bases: TGCGCCAGCAGCTTGGAAACAATATCACCCCTCCACTTT.

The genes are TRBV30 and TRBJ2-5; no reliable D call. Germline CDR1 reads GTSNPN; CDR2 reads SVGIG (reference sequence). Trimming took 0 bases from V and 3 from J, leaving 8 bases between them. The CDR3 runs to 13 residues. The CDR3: CAWSVLHKETQYF. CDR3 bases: TGTGCCTGGAGTGTACTGCATAAAGAGACCCAGTACTTC.

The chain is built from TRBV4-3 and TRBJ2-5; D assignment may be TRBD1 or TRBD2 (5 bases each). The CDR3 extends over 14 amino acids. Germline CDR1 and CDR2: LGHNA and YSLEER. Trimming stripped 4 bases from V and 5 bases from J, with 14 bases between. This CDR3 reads CASSPGNSGETQYF. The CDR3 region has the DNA TGCGCCAGCAGCCCCGGGAATTCAGGGGAGACCCAGTACTTC.

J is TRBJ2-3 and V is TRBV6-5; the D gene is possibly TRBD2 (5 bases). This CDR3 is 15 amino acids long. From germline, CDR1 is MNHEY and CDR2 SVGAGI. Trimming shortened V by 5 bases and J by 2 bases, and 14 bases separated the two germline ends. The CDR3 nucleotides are TGTGCCAGCAGTGTTCGGGGATTCGTCACAGATACGCAGTATTTT. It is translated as CASSVRGFVTDTQYF.

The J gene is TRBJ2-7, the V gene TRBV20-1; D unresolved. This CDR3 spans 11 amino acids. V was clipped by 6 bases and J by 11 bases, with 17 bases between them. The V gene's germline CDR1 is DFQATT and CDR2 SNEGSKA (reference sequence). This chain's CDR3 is CSARVDLREYF. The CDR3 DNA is TGCAGTGCCCGGGTCGATTTAAGGGAGTACTTC.

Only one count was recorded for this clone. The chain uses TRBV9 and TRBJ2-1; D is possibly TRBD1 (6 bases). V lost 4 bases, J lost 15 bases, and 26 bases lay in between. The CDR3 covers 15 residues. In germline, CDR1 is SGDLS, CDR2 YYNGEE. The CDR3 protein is CASSPSGHPRLALFF. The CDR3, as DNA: TGTGCCAGCAGCCCCTCGGGACACCCGAGGTTGGCTCTGTTCTTC.

CDR3 in amino acids: CAWNPGFSYNEQFF. DNA for the CDR3: TGTGCCTGGAACCCAGGGTTCTCCTACAATGAGCAGTTCTTC. The V call is TRBV30, the J call TRBJ2-1; perhaps TRBD1 as D (5 bases). The CDR3 runs 14 residues. V was trimmed by 4 bases and J by 0 bases, leaving 10 bases between them. The germline V gene has CDR1 GTSNPN and CDR2 SVGIG (reference sequence).

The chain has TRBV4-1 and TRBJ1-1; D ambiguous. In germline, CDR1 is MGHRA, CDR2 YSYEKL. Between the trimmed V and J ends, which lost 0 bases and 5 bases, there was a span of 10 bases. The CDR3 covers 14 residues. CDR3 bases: TGCGCCAGCAGCCAAGATCATGTGGGAACTGAAGCTTTCTTT. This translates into CASSQDHVGTEAFF.